This section outlines one T cell receptor beta chain sequence together with its context. This CDR3 comprises 17 residues. Germline CDR1 LGHNA, CDR2 YNFKEQ. Trimming removed 5 bases from V and 2 bases from J; junction bases left unmatched: 5. This sample is drawn from a study of Tregs in tolerant kidney transplant recipients. The nonmyeloablative bone marrow transplants came from related graft donors, with transient mixed chimerism. Thawed PBMCs were FACS-sorted into unstimulated CD4+CD25+CD127- regulatory T cells, CD4+CD25- non-regulatory cells, CD4 and CD8 cells. The assay was immunoSEQ multiplex PCR, and TCRdb's table has in-frame clones only and misses some. This table has under 90,000 clones, 75% to 95% appearing once.

The specimen was CD4+ T cells from blood (PBMCs), collected 24 months after the transplant. The chain uses TRBV4-2 and TRBJ2-2; 13 bases are shared with TRBD2. This receptor was taken from a human patient who received a combined kidney and bone marrow transplant. The graft donor may be the source of some T cells. The CDR3 region is CASSRLAGGTNTGELFF. In DNA form, the CDR3 reads TGTGCCAGCAGCAGACTAGCGGGGGGCACTAACACCGGGGAGCTGTTTTTT.